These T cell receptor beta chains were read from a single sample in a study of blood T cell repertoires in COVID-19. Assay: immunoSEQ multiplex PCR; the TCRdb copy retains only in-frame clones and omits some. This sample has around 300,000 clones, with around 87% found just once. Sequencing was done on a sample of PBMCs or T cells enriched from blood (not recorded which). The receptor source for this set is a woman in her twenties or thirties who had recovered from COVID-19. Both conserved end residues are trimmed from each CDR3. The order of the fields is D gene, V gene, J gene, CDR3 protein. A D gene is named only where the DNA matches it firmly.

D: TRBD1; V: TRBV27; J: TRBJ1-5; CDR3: ASRGTARNQPQH
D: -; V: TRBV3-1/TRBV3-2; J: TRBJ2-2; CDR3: ASSPSNTGELF
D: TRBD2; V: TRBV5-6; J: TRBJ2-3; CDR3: ASSLAAGWGSDTQY
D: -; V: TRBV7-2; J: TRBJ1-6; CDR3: ASRGARVSGSPLH
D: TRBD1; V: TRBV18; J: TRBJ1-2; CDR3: ASSPRDRANYGYT
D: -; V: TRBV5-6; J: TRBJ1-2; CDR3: ASSLAGRGGNT
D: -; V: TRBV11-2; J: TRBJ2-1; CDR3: ASSLFSRLHRDEQF
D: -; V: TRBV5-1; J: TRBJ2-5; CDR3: ASSLRPAGAGETQY
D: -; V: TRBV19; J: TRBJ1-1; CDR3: ARTDSGGLTREAF
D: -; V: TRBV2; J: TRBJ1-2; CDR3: ASSALKEGGYT
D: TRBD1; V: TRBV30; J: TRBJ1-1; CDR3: AWSTGQGLNTEAF
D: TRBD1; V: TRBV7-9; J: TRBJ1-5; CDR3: ASSLDRDDQPQH
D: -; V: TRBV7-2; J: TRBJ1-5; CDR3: ASSLRRNQPQH
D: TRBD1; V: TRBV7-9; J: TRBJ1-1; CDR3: ASSPGTGAYAEAF